This TCR beta chain was identified during a study of CD8 T cells in ankylosing spondylitis. The study, taken as a whole, reports: Clones linked with disease were CD8+ and fairly uncommon in the peripheral blood.

TCRdb used MiXCR to reprocess the 5' RACE reads, holding one entry per CDR3 protein. Altogether about 64,000 distinct CDR3 sequences are present, 6% to 8% being singletons, with the ten largest covering under 6%. This clonotype was detected ten times or more. The target antigen is unknown. This TCR was sampled from a male donor with ankylosing spondylitis. The sample consisted of synovial fluid, either unsorted or a sorted T cell fraction (not recorded which).

CDR3 loop: CASTSAFGEKLFF. CDR3 coding DNA: TGTGCCAGCACTTCGGCGTTCGGAGAAAAACTGTTTTTT. This sequence joins TRBV12-3 or TRBV12-4 and TRBJ1-4; no clear D. Trimming removed 7 bases from V and 8 bases from J, with 14 bases in between. The CDR3 length is 13 residues.